This T cell receptor beta chain was recorded in a study of T-cell memory formation after mild COVID-19. This clonotype was seen only a few times. This CDR3 has 16 amino acids. CDR1 is KGHSH, CDR2 LQKENI, per germline. V lost 3 bases and J 10 bases, leaving 22 bases between the germline ends. TCRdb recomputed calls from the 5' RACE reads with MiXCR, one row per CDR3 protein. The profile covers 150,000 or so distinct CDR3 sequences, with around 15% appearing a single time and 12% to 15% taken by the ten largest. The source material was PBMCs or a T cell subset sorted from them (not recorded which). The gene calls are TRBV18 and TRBJ1-5; D possibly corresponds to TRBD1 (6 bases). This receptor was identified in an adult woman who had mild COVID-19 (a few samples of this study predate the infection). Cell type and time point are not known. CDR3 residues: CASSPERQVVGGPQHF. The CDR3 DNA is TGTGCCAGCTCACCGGAGAGACAGGTCGTCGGAGGACCCCAGCATTTT.